The 30 T cell receptor beta chains given below trace back to one sample, sequenced in a study of blood T cell repertoires in COVID-19. Data came from immunoSEQ multiplex PCR; TCRdb stores just in-frame clones and leaves some out. Of 40,000 or so clones listed, 88% were seen once; the top ten hold 14%. Specimen: peripheral blood. All receptors come from a human donor in a cohort sampled during active COVID-19.

This chain joins TRBV7-3 and TRBJ1-2, with D perhaps TRBD1 (6 bases). CDR3 length equals 15 residues. Germline V CDR1 and CDR2: SGHTA, FQGTGA. Trimming left V 1 base short and J 1 base short, with 10 bases between. In nucleotides, the CDR3 is TGTGCCAGCAGCTTAATGAAGGGGGTTAACTATGGCTACACCTTC. It translates to CASSLMKGVNYGYTF.

This rearrangement joins TRBV6-2 or TRBV6-3 to TRBJ2-1; 9 nucleotides align to TRBD1. The trim removed 5 bases at V and 4 bases at J, leaving 12 bases unmatched. The V gene's germline CDR1 is MNHEY and CDR2 SVGEGT. The CDR3 totals 17 residues. The chain's CDR3 is CASSKDRGELVYNEQFF. The CDR3 nucleotides are TGTGCCAGCAGTAAGGACAGGGGAGAATTAGTTTACAATGAGCAGTTCTTC.

In regard to this clone: The junction departs from the called germline gene at one end, perhaps through a read error. The chain is built from TRBV4-3 and TRBJ2-3; TRBD2 matches at 9 bases. There are 20 residues in the CDR3. Germline assignment: CDR1 LGHNA and CDR2 YSLEER. Written as DNA, the CDR3 is TGCCCCAGCAGCCGCCGGTGGTTGGCCCTAGCGGGGAGCAACACAGATACGCAGTATTTT. Translating gives CPSSRRWLALAGSNTDTQYF.

J is TRBJ2-7 and V is TRBV6-6; possibly TRBD1 for D (5 bases). The V and J ends lost 7 bases and 6 bases respectively, with 22 bases between them. The CDR3 runs 15 residues. CDR1 MNHNY and CDR2 SVGAGI come from the germline V gene (reference sequence). The CDR3, as DNA: TGTGCCAGCAACCCGGACCCAGCAGGAAGGGGCGAGCAGTACTTC. Translation: CASNPDPAGRGEQYF.

V gene TRBV30 combines with J gene TRBJ1-2; maybe TRBD1 (5 bases). This CDR3 spans 13 amino acids. CDR1 and CDR2 (germline): GTSNPN, SVGIG (reference sequence). V lost 3 bases and J 4 bases, leaving 12 bases between the germline ends. This chain's CDR3 is CAWRARGGYGYTF. In DNA form, the CDR3 reads TGTGCCTGGAGGGCTCGGGGGGGCTATGGCTACACCTTC.

The chain carries TRBV4-3 and TRBJ1-5; 10 bases agree with TRBD1. V lost 3 bases, J lost 8 bases, and 1 base stayed unmatched. The CDR3 has 13 residues. Per the germline V gene, CDR1 is LGHNA and CDR2 is YSLEER. The CDR3 DNA is TGCGCCAGCAGCCAGGACAGGGGGGAGCCCCAGCATTTT. Amino acids: CASSQDRGEPQHF.

The rearrangement links TRBV4-3 to TRBJ2-3; 14 bases match TRBD2. The CDR3 totals 18 residues. V lost 2 bases and J lost 5; bases outside the gene matches: 9. In germline, CDR1 is LGHNA, CDR2 YSLEER. The CDR3 nucleotides are TGCGCCAGCAGCCAACAGGCGACTAGCGGGGGGGCCATAGATACGCAGTATTTT. Amino acid sequence: CASSQQATSGGAIDTQYF.

This chain uses TRBV4-3 with TRBJ1-2; D may be TRBD1 (6 bases). The length of the CDR3 is 16 residues. Germline V gene data show CDR1 as LGHNA and CDR2 as YSLEER. Trimming shortened V by 1 base and J by 0 bases, and 12 bases separated the two germline ends. CDR3 sequence (DNA): TGCGCCAGCAGCCAAGCAATCAAGGGGGCTAACTATGGCTACACCTTC. Translating it yields CASSQAIKGANYGYTF.

V and J are TRBV4-3 and TRBJ1-1; TRBD1 aligns across 8 bases. CDR3 length equals 17 residues. Germline CDR1 reads LGHNA; CDR2 reads YSLEER. The J segment lost 0 bases and the V segment lost 0 bases, leaving 6 bases of the junction unmatched. The CDR3 DNA follows: TGCGCCAGCAGCCAAGACCAGGACAGGGTGGTGAACACTGAAGCTTTCTTT. It translates to CASSQDQDRVVNTEAFF.

The rearrangement uses TRBV19 and TRBJ1-5; D uncertain. V was trimmed by 6 bases and J by 3 bases, leaving 18 bases between them. The germline CDR1 and CDR2 sequences are LNHDA and SQIVND (reference sequence). This CDR3 is 16 amino acids long. CDR3 DNA: TGTGCCAGTAGAGGACGTTATGTCGGGGACAATCAGCCCCAGCATTTT. This codes for CASRGRYVGDNQPQHF.

The rearrangement joins TRBV19 to TRBJ1-3; no clear D. V lost 3 bases and J lost 0, with 9 bases in between. The CDR3 contains 15 residues. Germline V gives CDR1 LNHDA, CDR2 SQIVND (reference sequence). The CDR3 region is CASSIGLSSGNTIYF. In DNA, the CDR3 is TGTGCCAGTAGTATCGGACTTTCCTCTGGAAACACCATATATTTT. Supplemented by reference TRBV19 and TRBJ1-3, the full variable domain reads DGGITQSPKYLFRKEGQNVTLSCEQNLNHDAMYWYRQDPGQGLRLIYYSQIVNDFQKGDIAEGYSVSREKKESFPLTVTSAQKNPTAFYLCASSIGLSSGNTIYFGEGSWLTVV.

The gene calls are TRBV6-1 and TRBJ2-1, with 11 nucleotides matching TRBD1. CDR3 length: 14 residues. J lost 9 bases, V lost 3 bases, and 4 bases had no gene match. Per germline, CDR1 MNHNS and CDR2 SASEGT. This chain's CDR3 is CASSDRTGGTEQFF. Written as DNA, the CDR3 is TGTGCCAGCAGTGACAGGACAGGGGGCACTGAGCAGTTCTTC.

The chain carries TRBV5-1 and TRBJ2-5; 8 positions agree with TRBD1. Germline trimming cut 4 bases from V and 4 bases from J; bases unmatched to any gene: 9. Per germline, CDR1 SGHRS and CDR2 YFSETQ. This CDR3 has 15 residues. The CDR3 here is CASSPGPRGRETQYF. In DNA, the CDR3 is TGCGCCAGCAGCCCGGGCCCCAGGGGGCGAGAGACCCAGTACTTC.

V gene TRBV29-1 combines with J gene TRBJ2-7; a weak D match, TRBD1 (5 bases). The CDR3 has 14 amino acids. V was clipped by 2 bases and J by 2 bases, with 13 bases between them. CDR1 is SQVTM, CDR2 ANQGSEA, per germline. The CDR3 nucleotides read TGCAGCGTTGAAAGGCCAGGGTCCCCCTACGAGCAGTACTTC. The encoded protein is CSVERPGSPYEQYF.

The chain is built from TRBV5-6 and TRBJ1-3, with a tentative D call TRBD1 (6 bases). Per germline, CDR1 SGHDT and CDR2 YYEEEE. The ends were cut back, 1 base at V and 0 bases at J, with 17 bases in the middle. The CDR3 length is 18 residues. This chain's CDR3 is CASSLPWDIASSGNTIYF. The CDR3 nucleotides are TGTGCCAGCAGCTTGCCCTGGGACATCGCGAGCTCTGGAAACACCATATATTTT.

This chain uses TRBV19 with TRBJ1-1, with a tentative D call TRBD1 (6 bases). Trimming removed 3 bases from V and 6 bases from J, with 17 bases in between. This CDR3 comprises 15 residues. Germline V CDR1 and CDR2: LNHDA, SQIVND (reference sequence). CDR3: CASSIYRAGAPEAFF. CDR3 bases: TGTGCCAGTAGTATTTACAGGGCCGGAGCCCCTGAAGCTTTCTTT.

This clone has more than one count but fewer than ten. The rearrangement joins TRBV11-2 to TRBJ1-1; unclear D gene. There are 14 residues in the CDR3. Trimming stripped 0 bases from V and 5 bases from J, with 10 bases between. CDR1 SGHAT and CDR2 FQNNGV come from the germline V gene. CDR3 in amino acids: CASSLEPVWTEAFF. CDR3 DNA sequence: TGTGCCAGCAGCTTAGAGCCGGTATGGACTGAAGCTTTCTTT.

The chain links TRBV7-2 to TRBJ2-7, with 7 positions matching TRBD2. The CDR3 has 15 amino acids. Germline V lookup: CDR1 SGHTA, CDR2 FQGNSA. V dropped 0 bases and J dropped 2; count of bases not matched to a gene: 4. In DNA, the CDR3 is TGTGCCAGCAGCTTAGCTCAGGGAGGGCCCTACGAGCAGTACTTC. It yields the protein CASSLAQGGPYEQYF.

V gene TRBV7-2 combines with J gene TRBJ2-7, with a weak D call TRBD2 (8 bases). Germline assignment: CDR1 SGHTA and CDR2 FQGNSA. The V end was cut by 6 bases, the J end by 0 bases, with 18 bases between. The length of the CDR3 is 16 residues. The CDR3 sequence is CASSFGTAGVSYEQYF. The CDR3 DNA reads as TGTGCCAGCAGTTTTGGGACAGCGGGGGTCTCCTACGAGCAGTACTTC. The complete variable domain, with remaining parts taken from reference TRBV7-2 and TRBJ2-7, reads GAGVSQSPSNKVTEKGKDVELRCDPISGHTALYWYRQSLGQGLEFLIYFQGNSAPDKSGLPSDRFSAERTGGSVSTLTIQRTQQEDSAVYLCASSFGTAGVSYEQYFGPGTRLTVT.

The V gene is TRBV19, the J gene TRBJ2-2; 15 nucleotides line up with TRBD2. The length of the CDR3 is 18 residues. Germline CDR1 is LNHDA and CDR2 is SQIVND (reference sequence). Trimming at V came to 4 bases and at J to 2 bases, leaving 5 bases not matched to a gene. As DNA, the CDR3 is TGTGCCAGTAGTAAATGGACTAGCGGGGGGGCTAACACCGGGGAGCTGTTTTTT. Protein: CASSKWTSGGANTGELFF.

Only one count was recorded for this clone. The V and J genes are TRBV6-5 and TRBJ2-2; 7 bases line up with TRBD1. The CDR3 has 15 residues. Germline V gene data show CDR1 as MNHEY and CDR2 as SVGAGI. Unmatched junction bases numbered 6, after V lost 5 bases and J lost 3 bases. The CDR3 loop is CASSPRGQDTGELFF. CDR3 DNA sequence: TGTGCCAGCAGTCCTAGGGGGCAGGACACCGGGGAGCTGTTTTTT.

The chain recombines TRBV5-1 with TRBJ1-2; a possible D gene is TRBD1 (5 bases). This CDR3 is 15 amino acids long. Germline CDR1 is SGHRS and CDR2 is YFSETQ. The germline V and J ends were trimmed by 7 bases and 2 bases, with 18 bases remaining between them. The CDR3, as DNA: TGCGCCAGCGGTGTTACCACAGGTACGAACTATGGCTACACCTTC. Translating gives CASGVTTGTNYGYTF.

This chain uses TRBV6-2 or TRBV6-3 with TRBJ2-7, with 8 nucleotides matching TRBD1. The CDR3 is made up of 14 amino acids. Germline V CDR1 and CDR2: MNHEY, SVGEGT. After removal of 4 bases from V and 2 bases from J, the junction contained 4 bases not matched to a gene. The CDR3 region is CASSSRGPPYEQYF. CDR3 DNA: TGTGCCAGCAGTTCCAGGGGGCCCCCCTACGAGCAGTACTTC.

The rearrangement joins TRBV30 to TRBJ2-6; TRBD1 aligns across 9 bases. This CDR3 is built from 16 residues. In germline, CDR1 is GTSNPN, CDR2 SVGIG (reference sequence). J was trimmed by 1 base and V by 0 bases; bases with no gene match: 1. The CDR3 nucleotides read TGTGCCTGGAGTGTTGGACAGGGGTCTGGGGCCAACGTCCTGACTTTC. Its protein product is CAWSVGQGSGANVLTF.

V usage is TRBV9 and J usage is TRBJ1-2; 8 bases match TRBD1. The V gene's germline CDR1 is SGDLS and CDR2 YYNGEE. V shed 4 bases, J shed 5 bases, and the junction held 7 bases outside the gene matches. The CDR3 totals 14 residues. The CDR3 DNA reads TGTGCCAGCAGCATTGGACAGGGTGGGTATGGCTACACCTTC. Translation: CASSIGQGGYGYTF.

This rearrangement joins TRBV27 to TRBJ1-2, with a weak D call TRBD1 (5 bases). The CDR3 is made up of 16 amino acids. The germline V gene has CDR1 MNHEY and CDR2 SMNVEV (reference sequence). Trimming left V 3 bases short and J 4 bases short, with 18 bases between. As DNA, the CDR3 is TGTGCCAGCAGTTTTGGGCAGGGAAGATTTATCTATGGCTACACCTTC. Protein: CASSFGQGRFIYGYTF.

The rearrangement joins TRBV18 to TRBJ2-1, with TRBD1 matching over 8 bases. V shed 4 bases and J 1 base; nucleotides not matched to a gene: 3. Germline V gene data show CDR1 as KGHSH and CDR2 as LQKENI. This CDR3 comprises 15 residues. The CDR3 sequence is CASSLRQGSYNEQFF. The DNA of the CDR3 is TGTGCCAGCTCACTTAGACAGGGGTCCTACAATGAGCAGTTCTTC.

The chain is built from TRBV7-9 and TRBJ1-1; 12 nucleotides line up with TRBD1. This CDR3 region has 15 residues. Germline lookup yields CDR1 SEHNR and CDR2 FQNEAQ (reference sequence). V dropped 3 bases and J dropped 2; count of bases not matched to a gene: 1. The CDR3 sequence: CASSLGQGANTEAFF. CDR3 sequence (DNA): TGTGCCAGCAGCTTGGGACAGGGGGCCAACACTGAAGCTTTCTTT. The variable domain in full, completed from reference TRBV7-9 and TRBJ1-1, reads DTGVSQNPRHKITKRGQNVTFRCDPISEHNRLYWYRQTLGQGPEFLTYFQNEAQLEKSRLLSDRFSAERPKGSFSTLEIQRTEQGDSAMYLCASSLGQGANTEAFFGQGTRLTVV.

This clone was counted only a few times. This chain connects TRBV5-1 to TRBJ1-6; no definite D call. CDR1 and CDR2 from the germline V gene are SGHRS and YFSETQ. The CDR3 extends over 14 amino acids. V lost 7 bases and J lost 8, with 16 bases in between. The CDR3 nucleotides are TGCGCCAGCGGGGAAGGAGGCGGGGATTCACCCCTCCACTTT. Amino acids: CASGEGGGDSPLHF.

The chain combines TRBV21-1 with TRBJ1-5. TRBV21-1 is classified as a pseudogene. This CDR3 has 13 amino acids. The CDR3 nucleotides are TGTCCCAGCCGAGTAGATTGCAAGCAGCCCCAGCATTTT. It specifies CPSRVDCKQPQHF.